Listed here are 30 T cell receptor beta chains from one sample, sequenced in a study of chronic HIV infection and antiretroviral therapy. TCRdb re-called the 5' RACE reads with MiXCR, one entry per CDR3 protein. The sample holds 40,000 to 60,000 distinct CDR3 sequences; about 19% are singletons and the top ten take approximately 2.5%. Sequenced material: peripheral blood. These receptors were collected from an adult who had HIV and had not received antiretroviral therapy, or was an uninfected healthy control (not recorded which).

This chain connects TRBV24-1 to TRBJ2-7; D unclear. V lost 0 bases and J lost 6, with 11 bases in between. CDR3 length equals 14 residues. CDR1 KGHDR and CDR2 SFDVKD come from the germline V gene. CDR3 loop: CATSDLAPWSEQYF. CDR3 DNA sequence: TGTGCCACCAGTGATTTGGCCCCTTGGTCCGAGCAGTACTTC.

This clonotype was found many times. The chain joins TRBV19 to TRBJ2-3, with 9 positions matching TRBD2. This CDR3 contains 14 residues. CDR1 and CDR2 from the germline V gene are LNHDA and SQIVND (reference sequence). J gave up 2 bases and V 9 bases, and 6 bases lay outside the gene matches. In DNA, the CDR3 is TGTGCCAGCAGGGGACTAGCCACCACAGATACGCAGTATTTT. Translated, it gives CASRGLATTDTQYF.

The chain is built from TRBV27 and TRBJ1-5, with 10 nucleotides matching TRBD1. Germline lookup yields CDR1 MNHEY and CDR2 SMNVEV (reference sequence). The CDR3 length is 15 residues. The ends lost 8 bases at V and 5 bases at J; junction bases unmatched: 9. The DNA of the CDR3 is TGTGCCAGCGGAGCCTTAGGGACAGGGGATCAGCCCCAGCATTTT. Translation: CASGALGTGDQPQHF.

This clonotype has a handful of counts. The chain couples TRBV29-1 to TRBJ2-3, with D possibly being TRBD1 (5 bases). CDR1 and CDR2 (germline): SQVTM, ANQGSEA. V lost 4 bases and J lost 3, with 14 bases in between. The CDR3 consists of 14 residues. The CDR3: CSVGAGQGTDTQYF. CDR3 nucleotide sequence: TGCAGCGTTGGGGCAGGGCAAGGGACAGATACGCAGTATTTT.

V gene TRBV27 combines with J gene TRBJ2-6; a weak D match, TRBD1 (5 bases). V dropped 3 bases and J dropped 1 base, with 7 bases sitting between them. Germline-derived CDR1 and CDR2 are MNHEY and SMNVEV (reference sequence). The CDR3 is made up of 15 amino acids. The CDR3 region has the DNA TGTGCCAGCAGTTTCGACAGATCTGGGGCCAACGTCCTGACTTTC. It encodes CASSFDRSGANVLTF. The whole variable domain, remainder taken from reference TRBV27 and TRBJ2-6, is EAQVTQNPRYLITVTGKKLTVTCSQNMNHEYMSWYRQDPGLGLRQIYYSMNVEVTDKGDVPEGYKVSRKEKRNFPLILESPSPNQTSLYFCASSFDRSGANVLTFGAGSRLTVL.

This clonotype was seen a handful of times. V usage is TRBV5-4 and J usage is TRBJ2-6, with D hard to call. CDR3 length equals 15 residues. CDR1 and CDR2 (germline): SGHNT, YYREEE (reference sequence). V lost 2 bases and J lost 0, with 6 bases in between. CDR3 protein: CASSLQISGANVLTF. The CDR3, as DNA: TGTGCCAGCAGCTTACAGATCTCTGGGGCCAACGTCCTGACTTTC.

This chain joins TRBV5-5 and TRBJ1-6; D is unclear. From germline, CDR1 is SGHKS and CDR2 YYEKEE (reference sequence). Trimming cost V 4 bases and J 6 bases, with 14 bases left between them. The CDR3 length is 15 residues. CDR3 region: CASSRRGDSNSPLHF. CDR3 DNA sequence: TGTGCCAGCAGCCGTAGAGGAGATTCTAATTCACCCCTCCACTTT.

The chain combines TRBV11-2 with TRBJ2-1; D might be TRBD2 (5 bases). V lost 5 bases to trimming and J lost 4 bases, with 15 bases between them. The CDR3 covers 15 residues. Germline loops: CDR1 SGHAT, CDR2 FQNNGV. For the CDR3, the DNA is TGTGCCAGCAGCGGGCGGGTAGAACCTTACAATGAGCAGTTCTTC. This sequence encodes CASSGRVEPYNEQFF.

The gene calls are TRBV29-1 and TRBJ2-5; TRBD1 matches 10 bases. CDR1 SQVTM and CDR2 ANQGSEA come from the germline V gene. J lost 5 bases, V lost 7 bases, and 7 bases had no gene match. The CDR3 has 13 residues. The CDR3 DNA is TGCAGCGCTCCGACAGGGGGCATGGAGACCCAGTACTTC. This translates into CSAPTGGMETQYF.

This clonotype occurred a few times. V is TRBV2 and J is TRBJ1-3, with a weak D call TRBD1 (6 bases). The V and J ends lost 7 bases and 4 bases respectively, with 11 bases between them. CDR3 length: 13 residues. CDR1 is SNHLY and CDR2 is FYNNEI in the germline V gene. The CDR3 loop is CASKSGGGNTIYF. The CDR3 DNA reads TGTGCCAGCAAGTCCGGGGGCGGAAACACCATATATTTT.

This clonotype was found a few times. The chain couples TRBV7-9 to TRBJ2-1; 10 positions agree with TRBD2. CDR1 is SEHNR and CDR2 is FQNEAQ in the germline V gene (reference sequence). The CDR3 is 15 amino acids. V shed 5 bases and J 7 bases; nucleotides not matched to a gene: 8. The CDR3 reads CASSKPGLAQNEQFF. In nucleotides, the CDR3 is TGTGCCAGCAGCAAACCGGGACTAGCGCAGAATGAGCAGTTCTTC.

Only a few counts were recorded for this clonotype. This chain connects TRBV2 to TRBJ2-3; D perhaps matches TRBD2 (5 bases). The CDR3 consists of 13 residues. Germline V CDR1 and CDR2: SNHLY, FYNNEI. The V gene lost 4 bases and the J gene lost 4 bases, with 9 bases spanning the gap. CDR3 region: CASSGTEADTQYF. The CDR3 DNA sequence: TGTGCCAGCAGTGGGACGGAGGCAGATACGCAGTATTTT.

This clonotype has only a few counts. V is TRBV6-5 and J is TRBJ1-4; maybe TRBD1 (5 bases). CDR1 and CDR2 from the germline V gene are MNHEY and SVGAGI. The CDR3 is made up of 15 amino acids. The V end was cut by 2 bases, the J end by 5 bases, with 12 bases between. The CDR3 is CASSYTGGPNEKLFF. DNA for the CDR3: TGTGCCAGCAGTTACACTGGGGGTCCGAATGAAAAACTGTTTTTT.

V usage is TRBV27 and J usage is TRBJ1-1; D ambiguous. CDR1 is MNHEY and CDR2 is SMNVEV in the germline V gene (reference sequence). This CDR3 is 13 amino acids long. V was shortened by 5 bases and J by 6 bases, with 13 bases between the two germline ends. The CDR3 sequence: CASSPPGIPEAFF. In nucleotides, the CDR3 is TGTGCCAGCAGTCCACCGGGAATACCTGAAGCTTTCTTT.

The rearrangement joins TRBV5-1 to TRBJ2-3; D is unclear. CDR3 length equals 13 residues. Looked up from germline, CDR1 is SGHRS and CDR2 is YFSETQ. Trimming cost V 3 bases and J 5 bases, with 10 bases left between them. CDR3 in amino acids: CASSSAARDTQYF. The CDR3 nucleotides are TGCGCCAGCAGCTCGGCCGCGAGAGATACGCAGTATTTT.

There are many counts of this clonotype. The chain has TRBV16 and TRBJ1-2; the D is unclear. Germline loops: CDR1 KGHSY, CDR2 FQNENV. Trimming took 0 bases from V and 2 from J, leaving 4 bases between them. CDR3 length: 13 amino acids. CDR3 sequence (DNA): TGTGCCAGCAGCCAATCCAGCAACTATGGCTACACCTTC. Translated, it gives CASSQSSNYGYTF.

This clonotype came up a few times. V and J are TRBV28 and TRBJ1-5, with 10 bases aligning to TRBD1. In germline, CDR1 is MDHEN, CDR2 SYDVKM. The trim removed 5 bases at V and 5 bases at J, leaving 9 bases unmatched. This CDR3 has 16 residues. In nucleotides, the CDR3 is TGTGCCAGCAGTCGGGACAGGGGAGGTGGTGATCAGCCCCAGCATTTT. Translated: CASSRDRGGGDQPQHF.

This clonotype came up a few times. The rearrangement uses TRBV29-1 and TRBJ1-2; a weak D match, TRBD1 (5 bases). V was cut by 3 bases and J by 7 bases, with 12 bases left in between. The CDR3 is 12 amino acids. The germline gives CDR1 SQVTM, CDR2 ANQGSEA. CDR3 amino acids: CSVEPGGAGYTF. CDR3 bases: TGCAGCGTTGAGCCCGGAGGGGCTGGCTACACCTTC.

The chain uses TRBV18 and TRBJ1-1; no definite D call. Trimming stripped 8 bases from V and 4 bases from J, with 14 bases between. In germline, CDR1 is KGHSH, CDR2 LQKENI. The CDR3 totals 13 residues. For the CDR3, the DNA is TGTGCCAGCAATCCGGGGAAGGGCACTGAAGCTTTCTTT. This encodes CASNPGKGTEAFF. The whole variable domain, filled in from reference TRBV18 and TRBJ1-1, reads NAGVMQNPRHLVRRRGQEARLRCSPMKGHSHVYWYRQLPEEGLKFMVYLQKENIIDESGMPKERFSAEFPKEGPSILRIQQVVRGDSAAYFCASNPGKGTEAFFGQGTRLTVV.

The CDR3 protein is CASSLQPSYNEQFF. The DNA for the CDR3 is TGTGCCAGCAGCCTGCAGCCCTCCTACAATGAGCAGTTCTTC. The chain joins TRBV11-2 to TRBJ2-1; D ambiguous. The CDR3 is 14 amino acids. Looked up from germline, CDR1 is SGHAT and CDR2 is FQNNGV. V shed 5 bases and J shed 0 bases, with 8 bases lying between them.

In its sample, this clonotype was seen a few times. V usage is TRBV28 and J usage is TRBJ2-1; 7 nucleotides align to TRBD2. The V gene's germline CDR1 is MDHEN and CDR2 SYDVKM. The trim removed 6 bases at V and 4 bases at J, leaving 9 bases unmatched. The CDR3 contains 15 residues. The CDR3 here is CASSPRDYPYNEQFF. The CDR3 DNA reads TGTGCCAGCAGCCCCCGGGACTACCCTTACAATGAGCAGTTCTTC.

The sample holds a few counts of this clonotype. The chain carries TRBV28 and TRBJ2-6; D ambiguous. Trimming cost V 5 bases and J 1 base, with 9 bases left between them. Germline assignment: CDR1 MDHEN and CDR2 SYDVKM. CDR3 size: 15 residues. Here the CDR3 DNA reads TGTGCCAGCAGTGCCTTAGCTTCTGGGGCCAACGTCCTGACTTTC. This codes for CASSALASGANVLTF. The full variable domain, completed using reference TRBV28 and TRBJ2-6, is DVKVTQSSRYLVKRTGEKVFLECVQDMDHENMFWYRQDPGLGLRLIYFSYDVKMKEKGDIPEGYSVSREKKERFSLILESASTNQTSMYLCASSALASGANVLTFGAGSRLTVL.

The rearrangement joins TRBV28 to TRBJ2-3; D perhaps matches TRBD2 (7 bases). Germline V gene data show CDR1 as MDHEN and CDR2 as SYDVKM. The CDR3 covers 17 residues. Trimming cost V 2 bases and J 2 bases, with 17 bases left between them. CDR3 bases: TGTGCCAGCAGTTTAGGGGGGGGCGGATCTTACACAGATACGCAGTATTTT. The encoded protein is CASSLGGGGSYTDTQYF. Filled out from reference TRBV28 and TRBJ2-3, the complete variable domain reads DVKVTQSSRYLVKRTGEKVFLECVQDMDHENMFWYRQDPGLGLRLIYFSYDVKMKEKGDIPEGYSVSREKKERFSLILESASTNQTSMYLCASSLGGGGSYTDTQYFGPGTRLTVL.

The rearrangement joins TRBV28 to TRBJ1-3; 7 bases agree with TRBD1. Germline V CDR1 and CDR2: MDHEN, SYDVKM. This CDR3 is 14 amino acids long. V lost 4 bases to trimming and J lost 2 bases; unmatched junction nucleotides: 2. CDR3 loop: CASSWDRPGNTIYF. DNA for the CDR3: TGTGCCAGCAGTTGGGACAGACCTGGAAACACCATATATTTT.

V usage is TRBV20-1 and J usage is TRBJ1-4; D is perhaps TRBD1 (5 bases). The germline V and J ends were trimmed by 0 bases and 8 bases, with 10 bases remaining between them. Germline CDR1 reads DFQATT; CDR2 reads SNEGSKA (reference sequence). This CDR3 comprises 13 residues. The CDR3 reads CSARDRGEEKLFF. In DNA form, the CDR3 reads TGCAGTGCTAGAGATAGAGGGGAGGAAAAACTGTTTTTT.

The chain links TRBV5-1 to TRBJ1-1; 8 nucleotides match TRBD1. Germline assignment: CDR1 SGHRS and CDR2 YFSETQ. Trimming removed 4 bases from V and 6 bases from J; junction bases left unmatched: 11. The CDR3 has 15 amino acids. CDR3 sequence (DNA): TGCGCCAGCAGCAGCAACCCCCAGGGGGCGGCTGAAGCTTTCTTT. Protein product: CASSSNPQGAAEAFF. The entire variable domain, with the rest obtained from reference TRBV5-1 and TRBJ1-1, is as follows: KAGVTQTPRYLIKTRGQQVTLSCSPISGHRSVSWYQQTPGQGLQFLFEYFSETQRNKGNFPGRFSGRQFSNSRSEMNVSTLELGDSALYLCASSSNPQGAAEAFFGQGTRLTVV.

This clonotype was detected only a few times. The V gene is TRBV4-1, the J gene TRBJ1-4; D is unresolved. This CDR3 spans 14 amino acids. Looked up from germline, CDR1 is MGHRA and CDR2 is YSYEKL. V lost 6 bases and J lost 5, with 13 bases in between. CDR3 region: CASRAVGGNEKLFF. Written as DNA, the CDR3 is TGCGCCAGCAGGGCAGTGGGCGGCAATGAAAAACTGTTTTTT.

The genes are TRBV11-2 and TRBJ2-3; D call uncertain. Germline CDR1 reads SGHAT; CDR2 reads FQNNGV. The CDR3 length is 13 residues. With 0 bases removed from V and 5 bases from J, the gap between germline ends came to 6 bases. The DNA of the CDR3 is TGTGCCAGCAGCTTAGATCGGGTAGATACGCAGTATTTT. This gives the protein CASSLDRVDTQYF.

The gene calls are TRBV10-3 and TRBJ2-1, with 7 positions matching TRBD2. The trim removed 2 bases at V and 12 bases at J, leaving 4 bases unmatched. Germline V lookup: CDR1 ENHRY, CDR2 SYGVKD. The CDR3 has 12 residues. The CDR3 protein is CAISEGTTAQFF. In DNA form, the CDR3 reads TGTGCCATCAGTGAGGGGACTACAGCGCAGTTCTTC.

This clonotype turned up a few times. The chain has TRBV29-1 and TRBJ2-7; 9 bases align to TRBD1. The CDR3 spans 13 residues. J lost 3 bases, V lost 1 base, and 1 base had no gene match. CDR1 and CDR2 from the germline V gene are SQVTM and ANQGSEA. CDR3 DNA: TGCAGCGTTGAAGGGGACAGGGACTACGAGCAGTACTTC. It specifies CSVEGDRDYEQYF.